What follows is one TCR beta chain and its context. Patients who underwent sequencing had shown CD8+CD57+ cell expansion by flow cytometry. Template material for TCR beta VDJ and CDR3 profiling consisted of genomic DNA. Via MiXCR, TCRdb re-called the reads, giving one row per CDR3 protein. The sample consists of 200,000 to 250,000 distinct CDR3 sequences, about half of them appearing once. The CDR3 has 15 residues. In germline, CDR1 is DFQATT, CDR2 SNEGSKA (reference sequence). Trimming cost V 2 bases and J 3 bases; bases outside gene matches: 6. The data belong to a study of CD8+CD57+ T cells in acquired aplastic anemia.

Sequenced input: sorted CD4+, CD8+, or CD8+CD57+ T cells (not recorded which) from PBMCs. This clonotype was obtained from a human donor with aplastic anemia. The rearrangement joins TRBV20-1 to TRBJ2-7, with 11 bases that match TRBD1. The CDR3 region is CSARSRDRGNYEQYF. CDR3 in DNA: TGCAGTGCTAGATCCCGGGACAGGGGGAACTACGAGCAGTACTTC.